This entry is about one T cell receptor (beta chain). The V gene end was trimmed by 7 bases and the J gene end by 0 bases; junction bases not matched to a gene: 7. CDR1 and CDR2 (germline): ENHRY, SYGVKD. The CDR3 consists of 16 residues. Assay used: immunoSEQ multiplex PCR; TCRdb lists only in-frame clones, some missing. The repertoire has 45,000 to 55,000 clones, over 90% of them found once; the top ten carry around 24%. These data belong to a study of control samples from healthy donors and cancer patients. The TCR sequence derives from a woman aged 45-65 years with head and neck cancer. The gene calls are TRBV10-3 and TRBJ1-3; TRBD1 matches 9 bases. The sequencing input was PBMCs. This CDR3 is CAIMSGTGSSGNTIYF. For the CDR3, the DNA is TGTGCCATCATGTCCGGGACAGGGAGCTCTGGAAACACCATATATTTT.